This T cell receptor (beta chain) derives from a study of cytomegalovirus exposure and HLA in healthy donors. Study-wide context: Of the donors genotyped, about 410 in all, about 82% fell in the Caucasian-associated ancestry cluster. Points from the study as a whole: Rarity characterized most TCR sequences, yet some public TCRs appeared in many donors. Researchers left out some V segments, among them TRBV6-2 and TRBV6-3, as indistinguishable. Among immune exposure information, only CMV serostatus was available.

Germline loops: CDR1 MNHEY, CDR2 SVGAGI. This CDR3 is built from 13 residues. Trimming took 2 bases from V and 3 from J, leaving 7 bases between them. The primer mix had 60 Vbeta and 13 Jbeta primers. Method: immunoSEQ multiplex PCR; TCRdb's copy keeps in-frame clones and lacks some. The table shows some 130,000 clones, with around 80% occurring only once. Notes on this clone: Its matching antigen is unknown.

The V call is TRBV6-5, the J call TRBJ1-1; D may be TRBD1 (5 bases). Sequences were obtained from PBMCs. This clonotype originated in a man aged 40-49 years in good health and CMV-seropositive. In DNA, the CDR3 is TGTGCCAGCAGTTACCCGGGGGACACTGAAGCTTTCTTT. This sequence encodes CASSYPGDTEAFF.